This TCR beta chain is drawn from a study of T cells in Graves' hyperthyroidism and ophthalmopathy. General study findings and limits: Appearing also in blood were most of the thyroid clonotypes expanded above 0.001.

Germline V gives CDR1 MNHEY, CDR2 SVGEGT. Trimming cost V 0 bases and J 3 bases, with 21 bases left between them. The CDR3 is 20 residues long. Amplification of TCR beta CDR3 regions was performed using RNA transcripts as template. A set of HTBI primers served as the primers for a first-round RT-PCR of the TCR CDR3. TCRdb re-called the multiplex PCR reads through MiXCR, storing one row per CDR3 protein. The table includes 400,000 to 600,000 distinct CDR3 sequences, roughly 15% detected once. Many counts were recorded for this clonotype. Its antigen remains unidentified. Lactation, pregnancy, other autoimmune disease or uncontrolled infection excluded patients. The source of the PBMCs was 10 ml of fresh peripheral blood.

This chain connects TRBV6-2 or TRBV6-3 to TRBJ2-6, with D possibly TRBD1 on 5 matching bases. The sequencing sample was made of blood. The origin of this receptor is a woman in her twenties or thirties with Graves' ophthalmopathy. The CDR3 reads CASSYSTVVGLGHGANVLTF. CDR3 DNA sequence: TGTGCCAGCAGTTACTCGACTGTTGTCGGGTTGGGGCATGGGGCCAACGTCCTGACTTTC.